A selection of T cell receptor beta chains follows, all from one sample in a study of shared clonotypes between healthy human individuals. Repertoires were generated with immunoSEQ multiplex PCR, while TCRdb's copy carries only in-frame clones and drops some. The sample holds about 2.3 million clones; just over 90% are singletons and the top ten take 0.35% to 0.45%. The sequenced sample consisted of naive CD4+ T cells from PBMCs. Receptor source: a young man in good health. Some clones in this sample may be carry-over from other donors' samples. Each CDR3 is given with its conserved first and last residue. Each record gives: V gene, D gene, J gene, clone size, CDR3 DNA, CDR3 protein. The D gene is left open where the match is weak. Expanded clones are given a class, and other clones once, few, many or no size at all.

>TRBV5-4|TRBD1|TRBJ1-1|NA
TGTGCCAGCAGGGGGGGACAGGGGCCCACCGAAGCTTTCTTT
CASRGGQGPTEAFF
>TRBV28|TRBD2|TRBJ2-3|NA
TGTGCCAGCAGCCCCAACCCCGGGACTAGCGGCATAGATACGCAGTATTTT
CASSPNPGTSGIDTQYF
>TRBV28|NA|TRBJ2-6|NA
TGTGCCAGCAGTTTAGGCGGCTCCTCTGGGGCCAACGTCCTGACTTTC
CASSLGGSSGANVLTF
>TRBV4-3|TRBD1|TRBJ1-4|NA
TGCGCCAGCAGCCGGGGGACAGCGGGGAGAGGGGCCACTAATGAAAAACTGTTTTTT
CASSRGTAGRGATNEKLFF
>TRBV28|NA|TRBJ2-3|NA
TGTGCCAGCAGTTTATTCCACCAAATCGCAGATACGCAGTATTTT
CASSLFHQIADTQYF
>TRBV6-1|NA|TRBJ1-3|NA
TGTGCCAGCATCTCTACCACCGGCTCTGGAAACACCATATATTTT
CASISTTGSGNTIYF
>TRBV14|NA|TRBJ2-3|NA
TGTGCCAGCAGCCCCAAGGTGTTCTGGGGTACAGATACGCAGTATTTT
CASSPKVFWGTDTQYF
>TRBV5-8|TRBD2|TRBJ2-7|NA
TGTGCCAGCAGTTCCGGACAGGGACTAGCGGGAGACTCCTACGAGCAGTACTTC
CASSSGQGLAGDSYEQYF
>TRBV2|NA|TRBJ2-4|once
TGTGCCAGCACTGTGGCCCTTGGGGACATTCAGTACTTC
CASTVALGDIQYF
>TRBV6-5|NA|TRBJ2-3|NA
TGTGCCAGCAGTTCACAGGGAGGTACGCAGTATTTT
CASSSQGGTQYF
>TRBV6-1|TRBD2|TRBJ2-1|NA
TGTGCCAGCAGAGAAACGGGACTAGCGGGAGGGAACGGCTACAATGAGCAGTTCTTC
CASRETGLAGGNGYNEQFF
>TRBV27|TRBD1|TRBJ1-1|NA
TGTGCCAGCAGGGGACAGGGGGCTCCTGAAGCTTTCTTT
CASRGQGAPEAFF
>TRBV27|NA|TRBJ1-2|NA
TGTGCCAGCAGTCTGCGCCCGAGGTTCTATGGCTACACCTTC
CASSLRPRFYGYTF
>TRBV6-5|NA|TRBJ1-5|NA
TGTGCCAGCAGTTACTCGGTGCCCAGGGGTGCCCAGCCCCAGCATTTT
CASSYSVPRGAQPQHF
>TRBV7-2|TRBD2|TRBJ2-1|NA
TGTGCCAGCAGCTCCTCAGGGACTAGCGGAGGGTCCTACAATGAGCAGTTCTTC
CASSSSGTSGGSYNEQFF
>TRBV5-1|TRBD2|TRBJ2-1|NA
TGCGCCAGCAGTTGGACTAGCGGCAATGAGCAGTTCTTC
CASSWTSGNEQFF
>TRBV5-1|TRBD1|TRBJ1-1|NA
TGCGCCAGCGCCCGACAGGGGGCGAACACTGAAGCTTTCTTT
CASARQGANTEAFF
>TRBV7-9|NA|TRBJ1-5|NA
TGTGCCACGACCATCGGGGTACATCAGCCCCAGCATTTT
CATTIGVHQPQHF
>TRBV7-7|NA|TRBJ2-1|NA
TGTGCCAGCAGTTTAGAATTTGCCCCCTACAATGAGCAGTTCTTC
CASSLEFAPYNEQFF
>TRBV27|NA|TRBJ2-7|NA
TGTGCCAGCAGTTCTCCCGGGCGTGGCGAGCAGTACTTC
CASSSPGRGEQYF
>TRBV5-6|TRBD1|TRBJ1-2|NA
TGTGCCAGCGGCCGGGACAGGGGCGATTATGGCTACACCTTC
CASGRDRGDYGYTF
>TRBV27|NA|TRBJ1-5|NA
TGTGCCAGCAGTCTACAGGGTAGCAATCAGCCCCAGCATTTT
CASSLQGSNQPQHF